Listed below are T cell receptor beta chains from one sample, sequenced in a study of identical twins. In TCRdb, the 5' RACE reads were re-called with MiXCR into one record per CDR3 protein. The sample lists a few hundred thousand distinct CDR3 sequences, over 12% seen once, with around 0.48% in the top ten. The data were also submitted as part of a second study, on yellow fever vaccine responses in identical twins.

Sequenced: CD4+ T cells sorted from blood. These receptors all stem from a woman younger than 30 in good health. CDR3s include the opening cysteine and the closing phenylalanine or tryptophan. The order of the fields is CDR3 DNA, CDR3 protein, V gene, D gene, J gene, clone size. The D gene is left open where the match is weak. Clone size is shown for a subset of rows, as once, few, many or a class of expanded clone.

TGCGCCAGCAGCCCAGGACAGGGAGGGGGGACTGAAGCTTTCTTT | CASSPGQGGGTEAFF | TRBV5-1 | TRBD1 | TRBJ1-1 | many
TGTGCCAGCAGCCCCCCGGCGCTCTCCTACAATGAGCAGTTCTTC | CASSPPALSYNEQFF | TRBV12-3/TRBV12-4 | NA | TRBJ2-1 | NA
TGTGCCAGCAGCTTAACGGGCAGGACTAATGAAAAACTGTTTTTT | CASSLTGRTNEKLFF | TRBV11-2 | NA | TRBJ1-4 | NA
TGTGCCACCAGCAGAGATCTGATGGGTGAGCAGTTCTTC | CATSRDLMGEQFF | TRBV15 | NA | TRBJ2-1 | few
TGTGCCAGCAGCCCGCCATTCGGTTCACCCCTCCACTTT | CASSPPFGSPLHF | TRBV12-3/TRBV12-4 | NA | TRBJ1-6 | NA
TGCGCCAGCAGCTTAAGGGACTCGGCAATAGATACGCAGTATTTT | CASSLRDSAIDTQYF | TRBV5-1 | NA | TRBJ2-3 | NA
TGTGCCAGCAGCCCCCCAGCGGGGGAGGGAGGCACTGAAGCTTTCTTT | CASSPPAGEGGTEAFF | TRBV4-2 | NA | TRBJ1-1 | NA
TGTGCCACCAGTGATACTTCGGGACTGCGGGATACGCAGTATTTT | CATSDTSGLRDTQYF | TRBV24-1 | NA | TRBJ2-3 | NA
TGTGCCAGCAGCCCTAGGACATCTATCCCGAATGAGCAGTTCTTC | CASSPRTSIPNEQFF | TRBV9 | NA | TRBJ2-1 | few
TGCGCCAGCAGCTTGGTAGAGGGGGCAATCGGGGAGCTGTTTTTT | CASSLVEGAIGELFF | TRBV5-1 | TRBD1 | TRBJ2-2 | NA
TGTGCCAGCAGCTTACGGGGAGGGGGTGTCTACGAGCAGTACTTC | CASSLRGGGVYEQYF | TRBV7-6 | NA | TRBJ2-7 | few
TGCGCCAGCAGCCGGGACGGTGCCTACGAGCAGTACTTC | CASSRDGAYEQYF | TRBV5-1 | NA | TRBJ2-7 | NA
TGTGCCACCAGCAGGGACCTAGCGGGAGGTCGCACAGATACGCAGTATTTT | CATSRDLAGGRTDTQYF | TRBV15 | TRBD2 | TRBJ2-3 | NA
TGCAGTGCTAGAGATCGCCTCAGGGAAACTAATGAAAAACTGTTTTTT | CSARDRLRETNEKLFF | TRBV20-1 | NA | TRBJ1-4 | NA
TGTGCCAGCAGTCGGGTAACATACCATAAAATCGAGCAGTACTTC | CASSRVTYHKIEQYF | TRBV25-1 | NA | TRBJ2-7 | NA
TGTGCCAGCAGACAGACAGGGGCTCTGGGGGAAGCTTTCTTT | CASRQTGALGEAFF | TRBV7-9 | TRBD1 | TRBJ1-1 | NA
TGCGCCAGCAGCTTAAACAGGGAGCAAGAGACCCAGTACTTC | CASSLNREQETQYF | TRBV5-1 | NA | TRBJ2-5 | NA
TGCAGTGCTAGAGGACAGCGGGAGGGTTACGAGCAGTACTTC | CSARGQREGYEQYF | TRBV20-1 | TRBD2 | TRBJ2-7 | few
TGTGCCAGCAGCCTCCTTAGGGGAAACACTGAAGCTTTCTTT | CASSLLRGNTEAFF | TRBV7-9 | NA | TRBJ1-1 | many
TGCGCCAGCGGGGGCCAGACCACAGATACGCAGTATTTT | CASGGQTTDTQYF | TRBV5-1 | NA | TRBJ2-3 | few
TGTGCCAGCAGCCCTACATTGACAGCAAACACTGAAGCTTTCTTT | CASSPTLTANTEAFF | TRBV3-1 | NA | TRBJ1-1 | few
TGTGCCAGCAGCTTTAGCGAGATACAAGAGACCCAGTACTTC | CASSFSEIQETQYF | TRBV7-9 | NA | TRBJ2-5 | few
TGTGCCAGCAGTACAGGGGGCCTCCGACACGAGCAGTACTTC | CASSTGGLRHEQYF | TRBV12-3/TRBV12-4 | TRBD1 | TRBJ2-7 | NA
TGTGCCAGCAACGAACCCCCGGGACTCTTTGCAACTAATGAAAAACTGTTTTTT | CASNEPPGLFATNEKLFF | TRBV11-2 | NA | TRBJ1-4 | few
TGTGCCAGCAGCGATCCCGGGACTAGCGGGCATATCCAAGAGACCCAGTACTTC | CASSDPGTSGHIQETQYF | TRBV11-2 | TRBD2 | TRBJ2-5 | NA
TGTGCCAGCAGCCAAGATCCGGGACAAAAGAACACTGAAGCTTTCTTT | CASSQDPGQKNTEAFF | TRBV4-2 | NA | TRBJ1-1 | NA
TGTGCCAGCAGCCAAAGAGGGGCGGGAGGGACTAACCCCCGAGAGTTCTTC | CASSQRGAGGTNPREFF | TRBV3-1 | TRBD2 | TRBJ2-1 | few
TGTGCCAGCAGCATGCGGGGGCCACGCACAGATACGCAGTATTTT | CASSMRGPRTDTQYF | TRBV7-9 | NA | TRBJ2-3 | NA
TGCGCCAGCAGCTTGCAGACAGGACGCTCCTACAATGAGCAGTTCTTC | CASSLQTGRSYNEQFF | TRBV5-1 | NA | TRBJ2-1 | few
TGTGCCAGCAGCTTTATTCAGCGGGGGGGCCCGGTGGGTACGCAGTATTTT | CASSFIQRGGPVGTQYF | TRBV11-2 | TRBD2 | TRBJ2-3 | NA
TGTGCCAGCTCACCAATCCACAAAGAGACCCAGTACTTC | CASSPIHKETQYF | TRBV18 | NA | TRBJ2-5 | few
TGCGCCAGCAGTGGGGAGGTTTACACCGGGGAGCTGTTTTTT | CASSGEVYTGELFF | TRBV5-1 | NA | TRBJ2-2 | few
TGTGCCAGCAGTTGGAGGGGGGGTGCAGATACGCAGTATTTT | CASSWRGGADTQYF | TRBV12-3/TRBV12-4 | NA | TRBJ2-3 | few
TGCAGTGTGGGGCAGTCGGATGAGCAGTTCTTC | CSVGQSDEQFF | TRBV20-1 | NA | TRBJ2-1 | NA
TGTGCCAGCAGCGATCGGACAGTCTCCTACGAGCAGTACTTC | CASSDRTVSYEQYF | TRBV14 | NA | TRBJ2-7 | few
TGCAGTGCTAAGGATTATGGAGGCTTGGGCTACGAGCAGTACTTC | CSAKDYGGLGYEQYF | TRBV20-1 | NA | TRBJ2-7 | few
TGTGCCAGTAGTACCCAGGGTACAGATACGCAGTATTTT | CASSTQGTDTQYF | TRBV19 | NA | TRBJ2-3 | NA
TGTGCCAGCAGCAAAGGGGGCCGGGACAGTTCAACCCTTCTCTCTGGGGCCAACGTCCTGACTTTC | CASSKGGRDSSTLLSGANVLTF | TRBV21-1 | NA | TRBJ2-6 | NA
TGCGCCAGCAGCTTGGTACTTACTAGCGGGACAAAAGAGACCCAGTACTTC | CASSLVLTSGTKETQYF | TRBV5-1 | TRBD2 | TRBJ2-5 | few
TGTGCCAGCAGTTCTTACCTTACTGTTTCGAACACCGGGGAGCTGTTTTTT | CASSSYLTVSNTGELFF | TRBV6-2/TRBV6-3 | NA | TRBJ2-2 | NA
TGCAGCGTTGTCCCCGGACTAGCGGACACAGATACGCAGTATTTT | CSVVPGLADTDTQYF | TRBV29-1 | TRBD2 | TRBJ2-3 | few